A single TCR beta chain is shown here with its context. There is no known antigen for this receptor. The sample holds no much larger clone one base away, and base qualities are not on file. The data originate from a study of patients and donors after allogeneic stem cell transplantation (dated by TCRdb to about 2020). CDR1 SNHLY and CDR2 FYNNEI are derived from the germline V gene. The CDR3 covers 15 residues, taking in both the cysteine and the phenylalanine. Here the CDR3 DNA is all that survives: 45 bases in frame from base 1. Trimming costs V 6 bases and J 2 bases, and their ends lie 15 bases apart. The library came from RT-PCR. Sequencing took place on a NextSeq 550. TCRdb reran the public reads through fastp at Q25 and MiXCR, keeping productive beta chains. Rows are unified per CDR3 protein, each entry keeping the most common DNA and genes. Here the sample has hundreds of thousands of distinct CDR3 sequences; 13% to 15% occur a single time. The ten largest make up about 9.9% of the sample.

The receptor comes from a human donor who was either an allogeneic HSCT recipient or a stem cell or donor lymphocyte infusion donor (not recorded which). It is not recorded whose cells these are; they may come from a transplant donor. Sequenced input: blood, either unsorted or a sorted T cell fraction (not recorded which). Recombination joined TRBV2 with TRBJ2-3; perhaps TRBD2 is the D gene, with 5 bases matching. The CDR3 corresponds to CASRGVGGPTDTQYF. In nucleotides, the sequence is TGTGCCAGCAGAGGAGTAGGAGGCCCCACAGATACGCAGTATTTT.